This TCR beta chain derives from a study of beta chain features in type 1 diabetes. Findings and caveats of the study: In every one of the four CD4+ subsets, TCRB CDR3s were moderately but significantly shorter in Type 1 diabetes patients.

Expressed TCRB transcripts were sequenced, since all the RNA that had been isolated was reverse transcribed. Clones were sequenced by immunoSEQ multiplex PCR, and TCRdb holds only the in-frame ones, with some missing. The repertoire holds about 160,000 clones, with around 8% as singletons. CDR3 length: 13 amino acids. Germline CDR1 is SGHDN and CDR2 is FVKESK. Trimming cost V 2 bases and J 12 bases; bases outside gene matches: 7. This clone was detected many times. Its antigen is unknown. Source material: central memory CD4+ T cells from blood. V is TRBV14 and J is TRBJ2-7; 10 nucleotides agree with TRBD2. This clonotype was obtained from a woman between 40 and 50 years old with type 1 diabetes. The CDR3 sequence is CASSQQAGGPGYF. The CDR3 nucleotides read TGTGCCAGCAGCCAACAAGCGGGAGGGCCGGGGTACTTC.